A selection of T cell receptor beta chains follows, all from one sample in a study of response to subunit inactivated influenza vaccine. TCRdb processed the RT-PCR reads anew with MiXCR; each CDR3 protein has one entry. Of about half a million distinct CDR3 sequences listed, approximately 7.1% are singletons. The sequencing used PBMCs from blood, collected less than 30 months after vaccination. The receptor set was obtained from a man between 45 and 75 years old who received an inactivated influenza vaccine. The CDR3 runs from the conserved cysteine through the conserved F or W. A D gene is named only where the DNA matches it firmly. Size is stated for part of the rows, as once, few or many counts, or as a class when the clone is expanded.

D gene	V gene	clone size	J gene	CDR3 DNA	CDR3 protein
-	TRBV10-3	-	TRBJ2-7	TGTGCCATCAGTGATGGACAGCGCTACGAGCAGTACTTC	CAISDGQRYEQYF
-	TRBV7-2	many	TRBJ2-7	TGTGCCAGCAGCTTTCGGGGGGCCTCTTACGAGCAGTACTTC	CASSFRGASYEQYF
-	TRBV20-1	few	TRBJ2-3	TGCAGTGCCGCGGAGGGGGCGAGCGTTTTTCCGACCACAGATACGCAGTATTTT	CSAAEGASVFPTTDTQYF
-	TRBV19	few	TRBJ1-6	TGTGCCAGTAGTATGTGGGATTCACCCCTCCACTTT	CASSMWDSPLHF
-	TRBV4-3	few	TRBJ1-4	TGCGCCAGCAGCCAAGATGCCGCATTTGCAACTAATGAAAAACTGTTTTTT	CASSQDAAFATNEKLFF
-	TRBV4-3	many	TRBJ1-2	TGCGCCAGCAGCCAAGATGAGGCAACGCTTAACTATGGCTACACCTTC	CASSQDEATLNYGYTF
-	TRBV6-2/TRBV6-3	many	TRBJ2-2	TGTGCCAGCATCAGGGGCACGAACACCGGGGAGCTGTTTTTT	CASIRGTNTGELFF
-	TRBV20-1	few	TRBJ2-7	TGCAGTGCCCGCTCCGCGGAGCGCCGGACCTACGAGCAGTACTTC	CSARSAERRTYEQYF
-	TRBV15	few	TRBJ1-4	TGTGCCACCAGCGGCCAAAGCTCTGCAACTAATGAAAAACTGTTTTTT	CATSGQSSATNEKLFF
-	TRBV6-2/TRBV6-3	many	TRBJ2-4	TGTGCCAGCACCCCTCTTAACGGACCGAACATTCAGTACTTC	CASTPLNGPNIQYF
-	TRBV6-6	-	TRBJ1-5	TGTGCCAGCACGAGTTTTAATCAGCCCCAGCATTTT	CASTSFNQPQHF
-	TRBV7-2	many	TRBJ2-3	TGTGCCAGCAGCCGATTCACAGATACGCAGTATTTT	CASSRFTDTQYF
TRBD2	TRBV6-5	many	TRBJ2-3	TGTGCCAGCAGTTCCGGGACTAGCTCCCGCACAGATACGCAGTATTTT	CASSSGTSSRTDTQYF
TRBD1	TRBV7-9	few	TRBJ2-3	TGTGCCAGCAGCCTCGGACAGGGGGGTTGGCAGCCAGATACGCAGTATTTT	CASSLGQGGWQPDTQYF
TRBD2	TRBV20-1	-	TRBJ2-2	TGCAGTGCTAGAGATCTTCGACTAGCGGGAGGAAAAACCGGGGAGCTGTTTTTT	CSARDLRLAGGKTGELFF
-	TRBV28	few	TRBJ1-2	TGTGCCAGCAGTTTACTTCTGCAGGGCTCTGGCTACACCTTC	CASSLLLQGSGYTF
TRBD2	TRBV15	many	TRBJ2-2	TGTGCCACCAGCAGAGATCGAGGACTAGCGGGAGCGAACACCGGGGAGCTGTTTTTT	CATSRDRGLAGANTGELFF
-	TRBV27	few	TRBJ2-2	TGTGCCAGCAGTTGGGTGAGGGGAGCCGGGGAGCTGTTTTTT	CASSWVRGAGELFF
TRBD1	TRBV20-1	many	TRBJ2-7	TGCAGTGCCCGGACAGGGGCCGACGAGCAGTACTTC	CSARTGADEQYF
-	TRBV24-1	many	TRBJ2-6	TGTGCCACCAGTGACCAACACTCTGGGGCCAACGTCCTGACTTTC	CATSDQHSGANVLTF
-	TRBV9	many	TRBJ2-7	TGTGCCAGCAGCCGGGACCCGAGCTCCTACGAGCAGTACTTC	CASSRDPSSYEQYF
-	TRBV5-1	many	TRBJ1-1	TGCGCCAGCAGCTTGGACCAGGGCAACACTGAAGCTTTCTTT	CASSLDQGNTEAFF
-	TRBV5-4	few	TRBJ1-2	TGTGCCAGCAGCTCGGATCAGGGTTACTATGGCTACACCTTC	CASSSDQGYYGYTF
-	TRBV4-3	few	TRBJ1-1	TGCGCCAGCAGCCAAGGGGCCTGGGGGAGCACTGAAGCTTTCTTT	CASSQGAWGSTEAFF
-	TRBV28	-	TRBJ2-4	TGTGCCAGCAGTTTATCTGAATTCAGGGAGATAGCCAAAAACATTCAGTACTTC	CASSLSEFREIAKNIQYF
-	TRBV15	few	TRBJ2-7	TGTGCCACCAGCAGACCGGGAGTTTACGAGCAGTACTTC	CATSRPGVYEQYF
-	TRBV7-2	many	TRBJ2-4	TGTGCCAGCAGCTTAGTAGCTAGATACCTAGCCAAAAACATTCAGTACTTC	CASSLVARYLAKNIQYF
-	TRBV12-3/TRBV12-4	-	TRBJ2-2	TGTGCCAGCAGTTTCGTGACTAGTTTTGCCGGGGAGCTGTTTTTT	CASSFVTSFAGELFF
-	TRBV2	-	TRBJ2-7	TGTGCCAGCAGTGAAGGTGGATATTACGAGCAGTACTTC	CASSEGGYYEQYF
-	TRBV11-2	-	TRBJ2-3	TGTGCCAGCAGCTTAGGGGGTTGGGGGGCCGCCGCAGATACGCAGTATTTT	CASSLGGWGAAADTQYF
-	TRBV9	-	TRBJ1-1	TGTGCCAGCAGCCCTAGGGTAGGAACGAATGAAGCTTTCTTT	CASSPRVGTNEAFF
-	TRBV28	many	TRBJ1-2	TGTGCCAGCAGCCCGACCGGGGATCGGGGCTACACCTTC	CASSPTGDRGYTF
TRBD1	TRBV10-3	many	TRBJ2-3	TGTGCCATCAGTGAACAGACAGGGAGCACAGATACGCAGTATTTT	CAISEQTGSTDTQYF
-	TRBV28	many	TRBJ2-7	TGTGCCAGCAGTTTATGGCAGGACAACTCCTACGAGCAGTACTTC	CASSLWQDNSYEQYF
-	TRBV21-1	many	TRBJ2-2	TGTGCCAGCAGCAAACGTCCGGGACAGACTAAGGGGGAGCTGTTTTTT	CASSKRPGQTKGELFF
TRBD2	TRBV2	few	TRBJ2-3	TGTGCCAGCAAGGCGGGACTAGGGGTCACAGATACGCAGTATTTT	CASKAGLGVTDTQYF
TRBD1	TRBV3-1	-	TRBJ2-4	TGTGCCAGCAGCCAATGGGACAGGGGGCGGAAAAACATTCAGTACTTC	CASSQWDRGRKNIQYF
-	TRBV25-1	few	TRBJ2-5	TGTGCCAGCAGTGAACGGACAGAGCAAGAGACCCAGTACTTC	CASSERTEQETQYF
-	TRBV6-2/TRBV6-3	-	TRBJ2-7	TGTGCCAGCAGTTACGGTTCTAGGATTTACGAGCAGTACTTC	CASSYGSRIYEQYF
-	TRBV27	many	TRBJ2-7	TGTGCCAGCACAGACGGGAGCTCCTACGAGCAGTACTTC	CASTDGSSYEQYF
-	TRBV4-2	few	TRBJ1-6	TGTGCCAGCAGCCCCCAGGGTTTTTCACCCCTCCACTTT	CASSPQGFSPLHF